This T cell receptor (beta chain) was captured in a study of shared clonotypes between healthy human individuals. Regarding this clone: As yet, its antigen is unknown.

This CDR3 has 13 amino acids. CDR1 is SGHTS and CDR2 is YDEGEE in the germline V gene. J was trimmed by 4 bases and V by 6 bases; bases with no gene match: 5. Findings of the study overall: As a rule, naive subsets had a larger estimated richness than memory subsets.

The assay used deep level. The assay was immunoSEQ multiplex PCR, and TCRdb's table has in-frame clones only and misses some. The data contain 110,000 or so clones, about two thirds of them singletons. The TCR comes from a woman aged 25 to 39 in good health. Sequenced material: memory CD8+ T cells sorted from blood. Specified subset: CD45RO+ cells pooled with CCR7-negative TemRA cells. This sequence joins TRBV5-8 and TRBJ2-7; 9 bases agree with TRBD2. CDR3 protein: CASTAGGPYEQYF. Written as DNA, the CDR3 is TGTGCCAGCACCGCGGGAGGGCCGTACGAGCAGTACTTC.